This T cell receptor beta chain was sequenced in a study of monozygotic twins with inflammatory bowel disease. Study findings and constraints: Support for any single strong IBD-associated signal or clonotype was not found. No discrimination was achieved between different T cell subtypes.

With regard to this clonotype: The antigen is unknown.

The CDR3 has 16 amino acids. Germline loops: CDR1 KGHSH, CDR2 LQKENI. Each UMI harboured a 6-nucleotide sample barcode and was appended via template switching. TCRdb reworked the 5' RACE reads into one entry per CDR3 protein, no DNA. The sample data list around 40,000 distinct CDR3 sequences. V is TRBV18 and J is TRBJ2-1; TCRdb selects TRBD1, and the lack of DNA leaves this call unchecked. Sequencing input: blood. This TCR came from a human donor with ulcerative colitis or Crohn's disease, or a healthy co-twin of an affected twin (not recorded which). The CDR3 spells CASSPPSQGAVNEQFF.